The present T cell receptor (beta chain) was sequenced within a study of early T cells in non-severe SARS-CoV-2 infection. Findings of the study overall: There was a bias toward anti-spike CD8 responses in VDJdb matching, which missed private and CD4 specificities.

This clonotype was recorded a few times. What it recognizes is unknown. CDR3 length: 14 residues. Germline CDR1 SGHVS, CDR2 FQNEAQ. Between the trimmed V and J ends, which lost 3 bases and 10 bases, there was a span of 17 bases. Tagging with unique molecular identifiers was applied to individual cDNA molecules. TCRdb passed the 5' RACE reads through MiXCR, listing each CDR3 protein once. The sample yields over 30,000 distinct CDR3 sequences, under 7% seen once. This receptor was obtained from an adult who was a healthcare worker with PCR-confirmed SARS-CoV-2 infection or an uninfected control (not recorded which). Material: whole blood. The rearrangement joins TRBV7-8 to TRBJ2-3; possibly TRBD2 for D (5 bases). The CDR3 loop reads CASSLPFGGLAQYF. As DNA, the CDR3 is TGTGCCAGCAGCTTGCCATTTGGAGGTCTAGCGCAGTATTTT.